This paragraph covers one TCR beta chain sequence. This receptor's antigen is unknown. Within one base of it there is no much larger clone, and no base qualities were kept. Between the V and J ends, shortened by 1 base and 1 base respectively, the junction contains 10 bases. The CDR3 covers 15 residues, taking in both the cysteine and the phenylalanine. Only the CDR3 portion is preserved as DNA: 45 bases, with reading frame beginning at the first base. CDR1 and CDR2 were assigned from the germline V gene as SNHLY and FYNNEI. A two-step multiplex PCR was used to amplify TCR-beta CDR3 regions from genomic DNA, and Illumina-compatible adaptors were added in the second step. As a commercial immunoSEQ service, TCR-beta immunosequencing was carried out on an Illumina platform. The paper's processing steps were these. Two measures summarised the repertoires: productive clonality, and Top 10 Clones, meaning the percentage of T-cell templates coming from the ten most frequent sequences. Values for productive clonality spanned 0 to 1, where a value of 1 indicated a monoclonal population. Tumour-associated clones were defined as sequences comprising at least 0.1% of tumour T-cell templates but absent from matched non-adjacent lung, identified via log10 scatter plots. Two-group comparisons used Student's t-tests, stages used ANOVA, and relationships used linear regression, analysed in GraphPad Prism7 and R. The source is immuneACCESS, and TCRdb retained only in-frame sequences with V and J called. Part of the clones is not carried over; for the studies checked, unresolved V genes explain less than half of this, and the remainder is unexplained. Clone size and V and J calls were adopted from that table, with D and trimming inferred from the DNA. Across this sample there are roughly 14,000 clones, with approximately 69% seen only once. The top ten hold under 10% of the sample.

This entry belongs to a study of immune cell composition in non-small cell lung cancer (dated by TCRdb to 2015 to 2018). For context, the study as a whole: Histologic subtype, mainly lung adenocarcinoma or squamous cell carcinoma, was assigned on the basis of H&E together with p63, CK5, Napsin A and TTF-1 immunohistochemistry. Adaptive Biotechnologies TCR-beta sequencing was carried out on approximately 37 paired NSCLC tumour and non-adjacent lung specimens, as well as on 25 to 30 tumour-only specimens. In supplementary cohort #1, which comprised about eleven lung adenocarcinoma cases, paired tumour/lung TCR-beta sequencing was performed and TIL populations were generated so that tumour reactivity could be assessed. Several tumour specimens with TCR-beta data were rare histological subtypes and were excluded from the subtype comparisons. General findings and caveats noted by the study authors: Only roughly nine cases were included in the reactivity cohort, and sequence sharing between tumour-reactive clones and the dominant in vivo tumour-associated clones was not shown. Across roughly 9 adenocarcinoma cases, the maximal tumour-associated clone frequency showed a strong correlation with TIL tumour reactivity, but overall clonality showed no such correlation. Top 10 clone scores and productive clonality were significantly higher in lung squamous cell carcinoma than in lung adenocarcinoma tumours. No significant correlation was found between tumour TCR-beta clonality and smoking pack-years. Tumour-associated clones >0.5% were found in nearly half of NSCLC cases, namely in roughly 30% of adenocarcinomas versus less than 85% of squamous carcinomas.

Genomic DNA was isolated with the QIAamp DNA kit from frozen aliquots of single-cell suspensions that had not been sorted. The tumour samples consisted of non-small cell lung cancer tissue that had been surgically resected. Tissues arrived within 2 hours of resection and were immediately processed into single-cell suspensions. Tissue was broken up mechanically, digested enzymatically with DNase I, collagenase I and hyaluronidase for 25 to 35 minutes at 37 degrees C, and then filtered and RBC-lysed. The chain is made from TRBV2 and TRBJ1-1, and perhaps TRBD1 as D gene, on 5 matching bases. This receptor was obtained from a human donor with non-small cell lung cancer. The sequenced sample was lung tumor tissue. The CDR3 reads CASSEGIGANTEAFF. The nucleotide sequence is given as TGTGCCAGCAGTGAAGGGATAGGGGCGAACACTGAAGCTTTCTTT.